A selection of T cell receptor beta chains follows, all from one sample in a study of identical twins. TCRdb itself ran the 5' RACE reads through MiXCR, one entry per CDR3 protein. The sample includes about 220,000 distinct CDR3 sequences, 7.5% of them seen just once. These data were also reused for a study on yellow fever vaccine responses in identical twins.

The sequenced material came from memory (CD45RO+) T cells sorted from blood. All receptors derive from a woman younger than 35 in good health. CDR3s include the opening cysteine and the closing phenylalanine or tryptophan. D genes are given only for firm matches. Expanded clones are given a class, and other clones once, few, many or no size at all.

J gene	D gene	V gene	clone size	CDR3 DNA	CDR3 protein
TRBJ2-1	-	TRBV6-2/TRBV6-3	many	TGTGCCAGCAGTTACACCAGTACCTACAATGAGCAGTTCTTC	CASSYTSTYNEQFF
TRBJ2-1	-	TRBV28	many	TGTGCCAGCAGCACAGGGAGCTTTGAGCAGTTCTTC	CASSTGSFEQFF
TRBJ2-1	-	TRBV10-1	-	TGCGCCAGCAGTGAGTCGATTAATGAGCAGTTCTTC	CASSESINEQFF
TRBJ2-7	TRBD2	TRBV28	many	TGTGCCAGCAGTCCCCCGGGACTAGCGGGCCTATCCTACGAGCAGTACTTC	CASSPPGLAGLSYEQYF
TRBJ1-5	-	TRBV18	-	TGTGCCAGCTCACCAGGAGGGTATCAGCCCCAGCATTTT	CASSPGGYQPQHF
TRBJ2-1	-	TRBV28	many	TGTGCCAGCAGTTTCAAAGGGAGCTCCTACAATGAGCAGTTCTTC	CASSFKGSSYNEQFF
TRBJ1-5	-	TRBV6-2/TRBV6-3	many	TGTGCCAGCAGTTACGAGACCTCCATGGCTAATCAGCCCCAGCATTTT	CASSYETSMANQPQHF
TRBJ2-7	-	TRBV29-1	many	TGCAGCGCCCGGCTCAGCTCCTACGAGCAGTACTTC	CSARLSSYEQYF
TRBJ2-7	TRBD2	TRBV10-3	-	TGTGCCATCAGAATCCGAGCGGGGAACTACGAGCAGTACTTC	CAIRIRAGNYEQYF
TRBJ2-6	-	TRBV7-2	many	TGTGCCAGCAGCTTATTTTCCGGGCGCTCTGGGGCCAACGTCCTGACTTTC	CASSLFSGRSGANVLTF
TRBJ2-7	-	TRBV28	few	TGTGCCAGCAGGTTCGGGGACTACGAGCAGTACTTC	CASRFGDYEQYF
TRBJ1-5	TRBD1	TRBV6-1	-	TGTGCCAGCAGTGAAGACCCAGGGGGAAACCAGCCCCAGCATTTT	CASSEDPGGNQPQHF
TRBJ2-2	TRBD2	TRBV25-1	-	TGTGCCAGCAGTCGGGGGGCCGGGGAGCTGTTTTTT	CASSRGAGELFF
TRBJ2-3	-	TRBV30	-	TGTGCCTGGAGTACCACCAATTGGGGCACAGATACGCAGTATTTT	CAWSTTNWGTDTQYF
TRBJ2-7	-	TRBV12-3/TRBV12-4	many	TGTGCCAGCAGTTTGACGGATACCTACGAGCAGTACTTC	CASSLTDTYEQYF
TRBJ1-2	-	TRBV24-1	few	TGTGCCACCAGTGAGGACTCTAACTATGGCTACACCTTC	CATSEDSNYGYTF
TRBJ2-1	-	TRBV12-3/TRBV12-4	many	TGTGCCAGCAGTTCGGAGTATGAGCAGTTCTTC	CASSSEYEQFF
TRBJ2-1	TRBD2	TRBV4-3	-	TGCGCCAGCAGCCAAGATGGTTGGGGGGAGGGCCAGATGTTCTTC	CASSQDGWGEGQMFF
TRBJ2-1	TRBD2	TRBV28	few	TGTGCCAGCAGTCTGCCGGGACTAGCCTACAATGAGCAGTTCTTC	CASSLPGLAYNEQFF
TRBJ2-7	TRBD2	TRBV12-3/TRBV12-4	many	TGTGCCAGCAGTTATGAGGGGACTACAGGAGAGCAGTACTTC	CASSYEGTTGEQYF
TRBJ2-3	-	TRBV20-1	few	TGCAGTGCCCCCCCGCGGGGCCCTAGCACAGATACGCAGTATTTT	CSAPPRGPSTDTQYF
TRBJ2-7	-	TRBV5-1	few	TGCGCCAGCGGCGACGAGGTTGGCAGCTTCTCCTACGAGCAGTACTTC	CASGDEVGSFSYEQYF
TRBJ1-5	TRBD1	TRBV20-1	many	TGCAGTGCTAAGGACAGGTTTAGCAATCAGCCCCAGCATTTT	CSAKDRFSNQPQHF
TRBJ2-7	TRBD1	TRBV7-9	-	TGTGCCACCACGGGACAGGGGATCCTGGAGCAGTACTTC	CATTGQGILEQYF
TRBJ2-1	-	TRBV5-1	-	TGCGCCAGCAGCTTGGAGGGAAGGCCCGAGAATGAGCAGTTCTTC	CASSLEGRPENEQFF
TRBJ1-1	-	TRBV6-6	-	TGTGCCAGCCGTTGGGGGGCTAACACTGAAGCTTTCTTT	CASRWGANTEAFF
TRBJ2-1	TRBD2	TRBV6-2/TRBV6-3	-	TGTGCCAGCCGTAGGGGGACTAGCGGTTACAATGAGCAGTTCTTC	CASRRGTSGYNEQFF
TRBJ1-2	-	TRBV6-2/TRBV6-3	-	TGTGCCAGCAGTTACTCGGGGCCATGGCGGACTAACTATGGCTACACCTTC	CASSYSGPWRTNYGYTF
TRBJ2-5	-	TRBV10-2	-	TGCGCCAGCAACCAACGGATTCAAGAGACCCAGTACTTC	CASNQRIQETQYF
TRBJ2-6	TRBD1	TRBV11-2	few	TGTGCCAGCAGCTCTACCCGGACAGGCATCTCTGGGGCCAACGTCCTGACTTTC	CASSSTRTGISGANVLTF
TRBJ2-1	TRBD1	TRBV6-1	few	TGTGCCAGCACCAAAGGCCGGACAGGGGGTCTCAGTGAGCAGTTCTTC	CASTKGRTGGLSEQFF
TRBJ1-2	-	TRBV6-6	many	TGTGCCAGCAGTGTGGGTGAGGGCTATGGCTACACCTTC	CASSVGEGYGYTF
TRBJ1-6	TRBD1	TRBV4-2	many	TGTGCCAGCAGCCAAGGACAGGGCAGGGCGAAGGACTATAATTCACCCCTCCACTTT	CASSQGQGRAKDYNSPLHF
TRBJ2-7	-	TRBV11-3	-	TGTGCCAGCAGCTTCGAGGGGGGACTCTCCGAGCAGTACTTC	CASSFEGGLSEQYF
TRBJ2-3	-	TRBV6-1	few	TGTGCCAGCAGCGATAGGGGCCTCCCGAAGGCAGATACGCAGTATTTT	CASSDRGLPKADTQYF
TRBJ1-5	-	TRBV3-1	many	TGTGCCAGCAGCCAGAGGGGTGGAGAGAATCAGCCCCAGCATTTT	CASSQRGGENQPQHF
TRBJ2-1	-	TRBV11-2	-	TGTGCCAGCAGCTCGAACAATGAGCAGTTCTTC	CASSSNNEQFF
TRBJ2-7	-	TRBV29-1	-	TGCAGCGCCTCGGACGGATCCTACGAGCAGTACTTC	CSASDGSYEQYF
TRBJ2-3	-	TRBV2	-	TGTGCCAGCAGTGATGGCCACCGTGCTAGCACAGATACGCAGTATTTT	CASSDGHRASTDTQYF
TRBJ2-2	TRBD2	TRBV20-1	many	TGCAGTGCTAGGGGAAATACTAGCGGGAGGTCGAACACCGGGGAGCTGTTTTTT	CSARGNTSGRSNTGELFF
TRBJ2-4	-	TRBV27	-	TGTGCCAGCAGTTTCAACTCCCTAGCCAAAAACATTCAGTACTTC	CASSFNSLAKNIQYF
TRBJ2-3	-	TRBV12-3/TRBV12-4	many	TGTGCCAGCAGTTTAGACTACACAGATACGCAGTATTTT	CASSLDYTDTQYF
TRBJ2-5	-	TRBV24-1	once	TGTGCCACCAGTGACCTTTCTGCCCAAGGGGTCCAAGAGACCCAGTACTTC	CATSDLSAQGVQETQYF
TRBJ2-7	-	TRBV7-9	many	TGTGCCAGCAGCTTAGCGGGTGCCCTCTACGAGCAGTACTTC	CASSLAGALYEQYF
TRBJ2-2	TRBD2	TRBV12-3/TRBV12-4	few	TGTGCCAGCAGTCACCGGACTAGCGGGGCGAGCACCGGGGAGCTGTTTTTT	CASSHRTSGASTGELFF
TRBJ2-7	TRBD2	TRBV27	few	TGTGCCAGCAGCCCGGGACTAGGTGCCTACGAGCAGTACTTC	CASSPGLGAYEQYF
TRBJ2-5	-	TRBV28	-	TGTGCCAGCAGTTTTAATGGGGAGACCCAGTACTTC	CASSFNGETQYF
TRBJ2-3	-	TRBV11-1	-	TGTGCCAGCAGCTTACTCGGCAGGGGGGCAGATACGCAGTATTTT	CASSLLGRGADTQYF
TRBJ2-1	TRBD1	TRBV7-2	many	TGTGCCAGCAGCCCTCAGACAGGGGTAGGGAATGAGCAGTTCTTC	CASSPQTGVGNEQFF
TRBJ2-2	-	TRBV4-2	-	TGTGCCAGCAGCCAAATTGCCGCAGGAGGCGGGGAGCTGTTTTTT	CASSQIAAGGGELFF